This TCR beta chain was recorded in a study of shared clonotypes between healthy human individuals. A remark on this clone: Its antigen is currently unknown.

Whole-study findings and limits: Memory subsets generally showed smaller estimated richness than naive subsets did. Clonotype sharing levels among donors were expected to vary with sequencing depth.

CDR3 length: 16 amino acids. The germline V and J ends were trimmed by 0 bases and 0 bases, with 12 bases remaining between them. Per the germline V gene, CDR1 is SGHRS and CDR2 is YFSETQ. The data were produced by immunoSEQ multiplex PCR, yet TCRdb's version contains in-frame clones alone and is incomplete. The data show over a million clones, 98% seen once. V usage is TRBV5-1 and J usage is TRBJ1-2, with D unclear. Specimen: naive CD4+ T cells sorted from blood. Subset denoted: CD45RA+ positively selected. This sequence was found in a man aged 25 to 45 in good health. In DNA form, the CDR3 reads TGCGCCAGCAGCTTGGGGATCCCCCAAACTAACTATGGCTACACCTTC. This sequence encodes CASSLGIPQTNYGYTF.